This TCR beta chain derives from a study of shared clonotypes between healthy human individuals. CD4+ cell separation produced CD45RA+ naive and CD45RA-negative memory subsets. The germline CDR1 and CDR2 sequences are DFQATT and SNEGSKA (reference sequence). The CDR3 has 11 residues. V was clipped by 7 bases and J by 5 bases, with 8 bases between them. Assay used: immunoSEQ multiplex PCR; TCRdb lists only in-frame clones, some missing. This sample has 640,000 or so clones, with about 78% found just once. The specimen was memory CD4+ T cells sorted from blood. The subset: CD45RA-negative fraction. This receptor was obtained from a woman in her 30s in good health. This rearrangement joins TRBV20-1 to TRBJ1-4, with D unclear. The CDR3 DNA is TGCAGTGGATGGGAAAATGAAAAACTGTTTTTT. Translated: CSGWENEKLFF.